This TCR beta chain was obtained from a study of cytotoxic CD8 clonotypes in ibrutinib-treated CLL. Trimming shortened V by 6 bases and J by 5 bases, and 16 bases separated the two germline ends. CDR3 length: 15 amino acids. The germline CDR1 and CDR2 sequences are SGHTA and FQGNSA. Genomic DNA (approximately 2.1 micrograms) was obtained from cryopreserved PBMCs for construction of TCR beta libraries. Sequenced by immunoSEQ multiplex PCR; TCRdb stores in-frame clones only, minus some. The top ten clones hold under 14% of a sample with some 130,000 clones, 75% to 95% of them seen once. This material consisted of PBMCs, taken after 12 months of ibrutinib treatment. The TCR sequence derives from a human donor with chronic lymphocytic leukemia. The chain employs TRBV7-2 and TRBJ2-2; a weak D match, TRBD1 (5 bases). DNA for the CDR3: TGTGCCAGCAGTTCTAACAGGTTCCAAACCGGGGAGCTGTTTTTT. This gives the protein CASSSNRFQTGELFF.